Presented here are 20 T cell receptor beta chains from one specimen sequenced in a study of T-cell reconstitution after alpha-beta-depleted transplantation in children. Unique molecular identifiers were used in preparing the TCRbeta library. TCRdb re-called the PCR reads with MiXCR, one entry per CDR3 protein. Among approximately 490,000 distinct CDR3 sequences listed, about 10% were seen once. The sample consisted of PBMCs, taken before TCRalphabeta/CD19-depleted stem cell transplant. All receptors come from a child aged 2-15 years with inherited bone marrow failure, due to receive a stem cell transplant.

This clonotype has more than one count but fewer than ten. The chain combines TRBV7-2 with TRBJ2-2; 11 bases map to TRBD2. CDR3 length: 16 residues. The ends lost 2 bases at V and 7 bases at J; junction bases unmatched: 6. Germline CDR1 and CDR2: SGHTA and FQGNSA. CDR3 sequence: CASSLRSGRAGGELFF. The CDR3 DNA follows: TGTGCCAGCAGCTTACGTAGCGGGAGGGCAGGCGGGGAGCTGTTTTTT.

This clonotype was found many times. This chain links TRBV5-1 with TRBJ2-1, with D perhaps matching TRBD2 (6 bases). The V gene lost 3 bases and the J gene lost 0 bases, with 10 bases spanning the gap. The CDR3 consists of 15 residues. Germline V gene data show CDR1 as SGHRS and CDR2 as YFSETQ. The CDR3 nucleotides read TGCGCCAGCAGCTCCAGGACTACCTCCTACAATGAGCAGTTCTTC. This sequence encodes CASSSRTTSYNEQFF. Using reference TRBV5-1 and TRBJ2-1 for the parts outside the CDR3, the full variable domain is KAGVTQTPRYLIKTRGQQVTLSCSPISGHRSVSWYQQTPGQGLQFLFEYFSETQRNKGNFPGRFSGRQFSNSRSEMNVSTLELGDSALYLCASSSRTTSYNEQFFGPGTRLTVL.

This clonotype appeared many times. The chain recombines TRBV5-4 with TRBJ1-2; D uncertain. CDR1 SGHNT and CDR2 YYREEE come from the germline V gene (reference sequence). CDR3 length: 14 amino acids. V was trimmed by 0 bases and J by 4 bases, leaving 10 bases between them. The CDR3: CASSLVEDLYGYTF. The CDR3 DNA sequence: TGTGCCAGCAGCTTGGTGGAGGACCTCTATGGCTACACCTTC.

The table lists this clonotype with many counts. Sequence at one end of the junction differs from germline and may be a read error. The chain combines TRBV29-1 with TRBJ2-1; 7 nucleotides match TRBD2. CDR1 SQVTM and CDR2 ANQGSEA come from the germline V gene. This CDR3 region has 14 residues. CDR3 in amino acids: CSVEAGTIYNEQFF. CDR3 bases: TGCAGCGTAGAAGCCGGGACTATCTACAATGAGCAGTTCTTC.

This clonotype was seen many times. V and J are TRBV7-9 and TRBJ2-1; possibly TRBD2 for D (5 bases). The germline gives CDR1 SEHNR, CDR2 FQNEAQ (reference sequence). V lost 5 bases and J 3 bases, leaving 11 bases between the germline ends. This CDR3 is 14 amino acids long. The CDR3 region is CASSHRGSYNEQFF. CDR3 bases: TGTGCCAGCAGCCACCGGGGAAGCTACAATGAGCAGTTCTTC.

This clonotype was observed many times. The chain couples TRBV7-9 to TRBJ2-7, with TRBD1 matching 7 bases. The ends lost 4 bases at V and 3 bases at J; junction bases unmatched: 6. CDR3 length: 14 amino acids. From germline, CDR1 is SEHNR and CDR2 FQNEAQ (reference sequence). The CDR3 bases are TGTGCCAGCAGCTGGGGGACAGCCAACTACGAGCAGTACTTC. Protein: CASSWGTANYEQYF.

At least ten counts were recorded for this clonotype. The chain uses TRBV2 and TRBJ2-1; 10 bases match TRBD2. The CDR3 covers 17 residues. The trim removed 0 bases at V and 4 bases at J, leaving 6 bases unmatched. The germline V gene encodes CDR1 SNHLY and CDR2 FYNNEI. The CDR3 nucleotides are TGTGCCAGCAGTGAAGCGGCCGGGACTAGCGTATACAATGAGCAGTTCTTC. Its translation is CASSEAAGTSVYNEQFF.

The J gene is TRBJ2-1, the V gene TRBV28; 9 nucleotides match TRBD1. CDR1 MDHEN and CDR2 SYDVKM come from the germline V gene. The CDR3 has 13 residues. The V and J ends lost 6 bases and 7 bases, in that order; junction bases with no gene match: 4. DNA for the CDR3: TGTGCCAGCAGACGGGACAGGGTTAATGAGCAGTTCTTC. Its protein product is CASRRDRVNEQFF.

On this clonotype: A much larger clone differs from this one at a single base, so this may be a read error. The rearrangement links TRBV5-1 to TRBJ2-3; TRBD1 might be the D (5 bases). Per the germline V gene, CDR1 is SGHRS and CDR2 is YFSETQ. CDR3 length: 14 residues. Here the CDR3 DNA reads TGCGCCAGCAGCTCCAGGGCCCTCACAGATGCGCAGTATTTT. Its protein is CASSSRALTDAQYF.

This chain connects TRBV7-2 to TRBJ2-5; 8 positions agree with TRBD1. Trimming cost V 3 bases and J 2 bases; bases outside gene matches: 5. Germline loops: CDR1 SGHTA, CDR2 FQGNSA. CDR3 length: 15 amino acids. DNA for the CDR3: TGTGCCAGCAGCTTGGACAGGGCATCACAAGAGACCCAGTACTTC. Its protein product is CASSLDRASQETQYF.

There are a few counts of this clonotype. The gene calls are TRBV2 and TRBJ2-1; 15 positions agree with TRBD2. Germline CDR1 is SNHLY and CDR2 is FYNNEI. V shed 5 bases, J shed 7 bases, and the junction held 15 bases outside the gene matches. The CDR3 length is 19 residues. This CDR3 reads CASSPFHPGLAGGRNEQFF. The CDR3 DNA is TGTGCCAGCAGTCCCTTTCATCCGGGACTAGCGGGAGGAAGGAATGAGCAGTTCTTC.

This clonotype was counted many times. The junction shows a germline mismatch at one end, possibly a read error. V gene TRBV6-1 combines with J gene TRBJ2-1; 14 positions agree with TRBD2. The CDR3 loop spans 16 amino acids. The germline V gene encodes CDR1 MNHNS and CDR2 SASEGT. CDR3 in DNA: TGTGTCAGCAGTGGACTAGCGGGAGGCTCCGGGGATGAGCAGTTCTTC. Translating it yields CVSSGLAGGSGDEQFF.

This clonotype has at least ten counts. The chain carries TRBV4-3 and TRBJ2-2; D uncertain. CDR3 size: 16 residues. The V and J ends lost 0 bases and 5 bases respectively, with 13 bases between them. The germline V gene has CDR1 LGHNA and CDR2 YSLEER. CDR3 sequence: CASSQDALLWTGELFF. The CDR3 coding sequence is TGCGCCAGCAGCCAAGATGCACTCTTGTGGACCGGGGAGCTGTTTTTT.

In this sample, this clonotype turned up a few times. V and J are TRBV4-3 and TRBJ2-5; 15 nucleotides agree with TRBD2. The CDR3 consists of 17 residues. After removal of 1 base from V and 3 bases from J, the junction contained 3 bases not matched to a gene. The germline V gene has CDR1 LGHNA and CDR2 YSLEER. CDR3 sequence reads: CASSQGTSGRVEETQYF. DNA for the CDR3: TGCGCCAGCAGCCAAGGGACTAGCGGGAGGGTTGAAGAGACCCAGTACTTC.

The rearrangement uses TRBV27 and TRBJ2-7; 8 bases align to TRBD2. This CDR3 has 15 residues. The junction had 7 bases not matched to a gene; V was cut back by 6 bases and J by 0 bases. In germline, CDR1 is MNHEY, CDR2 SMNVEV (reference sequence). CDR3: CASRLNGRASYEQYF. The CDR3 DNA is TGTGCCAGCAGGCTTAACGGGAGGGCCTCCTACGAGCAGTACTTC.

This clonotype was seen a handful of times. In DNA form, the CDR3 reads TGTGCCAGCAGCCCCGGGTTGGTAGTTTATAGCAATCAGCCCCAGCATTTT. Translation: CASSPGLVVYSNQPQHF. The rearrangement joins TRBV7-8 to TRBJ1-5; no clear D gene. This CDR3 is built from 17 residues. V was clipped by 5 bases and J by 0 bases, with 17 bases between them. The germline gives CDR1 SGHVS, CDR2 FQNEAQ.

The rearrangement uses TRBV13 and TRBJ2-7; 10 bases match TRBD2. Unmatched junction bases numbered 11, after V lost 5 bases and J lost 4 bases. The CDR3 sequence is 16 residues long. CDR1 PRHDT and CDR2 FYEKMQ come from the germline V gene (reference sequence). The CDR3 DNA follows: TGTGCCAGCAGCCCCCGGGATAGCGGGGGGATGTACGAGCAGTACTTC. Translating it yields CASSPRDSGGMYEQYF.

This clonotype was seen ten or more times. The CDR3 DNA follows: TGCGCCAGCAGCTCGGGCTCCCCCACGGACATTCAGTACTTC. This gives the protein CASSSGSPTDIQYF. The gene calls are TRBV5-1 and TRBJ2-4; D not certain. The V gene's germline CDR1 is SGHRS and CDR2 YFSETQ. The CDR3 is 14 residues long. V was shortened by 3 bases and J by 8 bases, with 15 bases between the two germline ends. The full variable domain, completed using reference TRBV5-1 and TRBJ2-4, is KAGVTQTPRYLIKTRGQQVTLSCSPISGHRSVSWYQQTPGQGLQFLFEYFSETQRNKGNFPGRFSGRQFSNSRSEMNVSTLELGDSALYLCASSSGSPTDIQYFGAGTRLSVL.

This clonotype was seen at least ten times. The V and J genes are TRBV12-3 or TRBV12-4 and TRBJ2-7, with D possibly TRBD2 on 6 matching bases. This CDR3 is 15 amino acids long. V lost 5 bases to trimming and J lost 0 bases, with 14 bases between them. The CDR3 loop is CASSPRRGGSYEQYF. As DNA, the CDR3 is TGTGCCAGCAGTCCCCGCCGGGGAGGCTCCTACGAGCAGTACTTC.

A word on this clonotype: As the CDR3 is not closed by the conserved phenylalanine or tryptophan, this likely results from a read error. CDR3 in amino acids: CASSPMTPTVDEQYS. DNA for the CDR3: TGTGCCAGCAGTCCGATGACCCCAACCGTCGACGAGCAGTACTCC. The V gene is TRBV27, the J gene TRBJ2-7; the D is unclear. The V end lost 5 bases, the J end lost 5 bases, and 19 bases lay between the germline ends. Germline lookup yields CDR1 MNHEY and CDR2 SMNVEV (reference sequence). This CDR3 has 15 residues.